Below, 5 T cell receptor beta chains from the same sample are listed, as sequenced in a study of T-cell memory formation after mild COVID-19. Each CDR3 protein is one row after TCRdb ran MiXCR on the 5' RACE reads. The sample holds some 410,000 distinct CDR3 sequences, less than 25% seen once. Specimen: PBMCs or a T cell subset sorted from them (not recorded which). The origin of the receptors is an adult woman who had mild COVID-19 (a few samples of this study predate the infection). Cell type and time point are not known.

The chain recombines TRBV20-1 with TRBJ2-5; 8 bases fit TRBD1. J gave up 4 bases and V 6 bases, and 13 bases lay outside the gene matches. The CDR3 is made up of 15 amino acids. Germline-derived CDR1 and CDR2 are DFQATT and SNEGSKA (reference sequence). The CDR3 region has the DNA TGCAGTGCCTCCCCCCCGCGGACAGGGAGAGAGACCCAGTACTTC. Its protein is CSASPPRTGRETQYF.

This clonotype was detected only a few times. This rearrangement joins TRBV7-7 to TRBJ2-2, with a weak D call TRBD1 (5 bases). Germline V gene lookup returns CDR1 SSHAT and CDR2 FNYEAQ (reference sequence). The CDR3 length is 13 residues. The CDR3 spells CASSGPNTGELFF. The CDR3 region has the DNA TGTGCGTCGTCAGGGCCGAACACCGGGGAGCTGTTTTTT. Supplemented by reference TRBV7-7 and TRBJ2-2, the full variable domain reads GAGVSQSPRYKVTKRGQDVTLRCDPISSHATLYWYQQALGQGPEFLTYFNYEAQPDKSGLPSDRFSAERPEGSISTLTIQRTEQRDSAMYRCASSGPNTGELFFGEGSRLTVL.

This clonotype was seen repeatedly, ten times or more. The V and J genes are TRBV29-1 and TRBJ2-7; a possible D gene is TRBD2 (5 bases). Germline loops: CDR1 SQVTM, CDR2 ANQGSEA. Between the trimmed V and J ends, which lost 3 bases and 2 bases, there was a span of 8 bases. This CDR3 has 12 amino acids. The CDR3 nucleotides read TGCAGCGTTGATGACGGGGCCTACGAGCAGTACTTC. Translating gives CSVDDGAYEQYF.

For this clonotype: A junction boundary mismatches the germline segment, possibly from a read error. V usage is TRBV28 and J usage is TRBJ2-1; D not certain. The length of the CDR3 is 16 residues. Per germline, CDR1 MDHEN and CDR2 SYDVKM. The CDR3 spells CASKPEDPEPYTEQFF. In nucleotides, the CDR3 is TGTGCCAGCAAGCCAGAGGACCCAGAGCCCTACACTGAGCAGTTCTTC. Complete variable domain (other parts from reference TRBV28 and TRBJ2-1): DVKVTQSSRYLVKRTGEKVFLECVQDMDHENMFWYRQDPGLGLRLIYFSYDVKMKEKGDIPEGYSVSREKKERFSLILESASTNQTSMYLCASKPEDPEPYTEQFFGPGTRLTVL.

This clonotype was observed a single time. The J gene is TRBJ1-2, the V gene TRBV25-1; the D gene is possibly TRBD1 (5 bases). Germline V gene data show CDR1 as MGHDK and CDR2 as SYGVNS. The V end was cut by 6 bases, the J end by 5 bases, with 10 bases between. The CDR3 is 12 residues long. The CDR3 spells CASRGAAYGYTF. In nucleotides, the CDR3 is TGTGCCAGCAGAGGGGCGGCATATGGCTACACCTTC.